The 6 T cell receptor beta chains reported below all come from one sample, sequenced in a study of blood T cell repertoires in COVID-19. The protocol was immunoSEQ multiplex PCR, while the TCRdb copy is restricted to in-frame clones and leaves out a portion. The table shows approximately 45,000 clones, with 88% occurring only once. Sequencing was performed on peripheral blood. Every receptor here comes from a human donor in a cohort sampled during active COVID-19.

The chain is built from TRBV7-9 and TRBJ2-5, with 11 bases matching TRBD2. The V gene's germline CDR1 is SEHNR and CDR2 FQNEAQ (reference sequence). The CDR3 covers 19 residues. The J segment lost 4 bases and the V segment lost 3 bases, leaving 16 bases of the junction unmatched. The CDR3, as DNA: TGTGCCAGCAGCTTTCTAACCATTAGCGGGGGGGCCTCTGGAGAGACCCAGTACTTC. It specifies CASSFLTISGGASGETQYF.

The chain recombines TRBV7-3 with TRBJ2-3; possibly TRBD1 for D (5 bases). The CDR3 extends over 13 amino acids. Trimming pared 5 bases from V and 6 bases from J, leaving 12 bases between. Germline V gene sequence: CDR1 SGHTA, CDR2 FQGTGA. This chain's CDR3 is CASSQSRADTQYF. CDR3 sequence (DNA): TGTGCCAGCAGCCAAAGCAGGGCGGATACGCAGTATTTT.

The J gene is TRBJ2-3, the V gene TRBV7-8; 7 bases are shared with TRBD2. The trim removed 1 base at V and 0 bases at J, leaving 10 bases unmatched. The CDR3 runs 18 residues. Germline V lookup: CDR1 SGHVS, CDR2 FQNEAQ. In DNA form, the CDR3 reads TGTGCCAGCAGCTTAGTACGAGCGGGGAAAACTAGCACAGATACGCAGTATTTT. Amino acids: CASSLVRAGKTSTDTQYF.

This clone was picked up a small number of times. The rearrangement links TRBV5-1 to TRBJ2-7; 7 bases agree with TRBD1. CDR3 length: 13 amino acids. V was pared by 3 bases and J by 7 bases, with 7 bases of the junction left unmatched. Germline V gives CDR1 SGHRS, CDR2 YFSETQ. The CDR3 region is CASSSDRVGEQYF. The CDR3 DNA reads TGCGCCAGCAGCTCCGACAGGGTCGGAGAGCAGTACTTC.

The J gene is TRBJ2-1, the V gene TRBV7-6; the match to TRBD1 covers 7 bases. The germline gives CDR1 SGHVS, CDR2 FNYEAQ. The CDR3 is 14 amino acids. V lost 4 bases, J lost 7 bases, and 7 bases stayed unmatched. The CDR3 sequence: CASSSRQGPNEQFF. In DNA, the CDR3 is TGTGCCAGCAGCTCCCGACAGGGCCCAAATGAGCAGTTCTTC.

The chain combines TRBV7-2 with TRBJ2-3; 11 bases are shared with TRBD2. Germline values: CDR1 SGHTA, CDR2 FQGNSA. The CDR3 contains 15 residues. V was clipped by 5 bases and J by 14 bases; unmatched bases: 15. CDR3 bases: TGTGCCAGCAGCCCTCTGGGCAGGTCCGGACTAGCGGGGTATTTT. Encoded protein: CASSPLGRSGLAGYF.